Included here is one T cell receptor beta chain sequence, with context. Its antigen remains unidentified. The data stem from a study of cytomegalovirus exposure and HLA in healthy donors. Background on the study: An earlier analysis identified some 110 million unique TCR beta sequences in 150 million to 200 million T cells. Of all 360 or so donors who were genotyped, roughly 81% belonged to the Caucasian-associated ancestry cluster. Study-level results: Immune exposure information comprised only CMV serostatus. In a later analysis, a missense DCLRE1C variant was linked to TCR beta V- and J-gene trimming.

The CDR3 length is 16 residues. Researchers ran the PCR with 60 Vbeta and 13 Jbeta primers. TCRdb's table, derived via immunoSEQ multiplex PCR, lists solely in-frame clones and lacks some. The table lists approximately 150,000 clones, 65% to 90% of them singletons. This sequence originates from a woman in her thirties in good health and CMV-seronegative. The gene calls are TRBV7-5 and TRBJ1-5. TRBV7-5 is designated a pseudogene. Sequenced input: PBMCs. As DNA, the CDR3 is TGTGCCAGAAGCACCCGGGGAGGGTTTAGCAATCAGCCCCAGCATTTT. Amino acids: CARSTRGGFSNQPQHF.